A selection of T cell receptor beta chains follows, all from one sample in a study of cytomegalovirus exposure and HLA in healthy donors. Clones were sequenced by immunoSEQ multiplex PCR, and TCRdb holds only the in-frame ones, with some missing. This table has about 180,000 clones, 76% appearing once. The sample was PBMCs. The receptors were gathered from a woman aged 25 to 45 in good health and CMV-seropositive. Each CDR3 is given with its conserved first and last residue. D genes are given only for firm matches. Clone size, where shown, is once, few, many, or a class for clones that have expanded.

NA,TRBV7-9,TRBJ2-7,NA,CASSNPAGAHRIYEQYF,TGTGCCAGCAGCAATCCGGCGGGGGCTCATCGGATCTACGAGCAGTACTTC
NA,TRBV4-1,TRBJ2-1,TRBD2,CASSRRLAGGQASYNEQFF,TGCGCCAGCAGCCGGCGACTAGCGGGGGGGCAGGCGTCCTACAATGAGCAGTTCTTC
NA,TRBV9,TRBJ1-2,TRBD1,CASSPGQGPSYGYTF,TGTGCCAGCAGCCCGGGACAGGGGCCCAGCTATGGCTACACCTTC
NA,TRBV5-1,TRBJ2-3,TRBD1,CASSYTGGPDTQYF,TGCGCCAGCAGCTATACAGGGGGCCCAGATACGCAGTATTTT
once,TRBV28,TRBJ2-7,TRBD1,CASSTPGTGVYEQYF,TGTGCCAGCAGTACCCCAGGGACAGGAGTCTACGAGCAGTACTTC
few,TRBV27,TRBJ2-3,NA,CASSPRHPTGTDTQYF,TGTGCCAGCAGCCCACGACATCCCACTGGCACAGATACGCAGTATTTT
NA,TRBV28,TRBJ2-2,NA,CASDSGNSNTGELFF,TGTGCCAGCGATTCCGGGAACTCGAACACCGGGGAGCTGTTTTTT
NA,TRBV21-1,TRBJ2-7,NA,CAKGVRNRVYEQYF,TGTGCCAAAGGGGTGAGAAACAGGGTATACGAGCAGTACTTC
NA,TRBV7-9,TRBJ2-5,TRBD2,CASSPNGLAGTQYF,TGTGCCAGCAGCCCTAATGGACTAGCTGGGACCCAGTACTTC
NA,TRBV5-1,TRBJ1-4,NA,CASSLGGFEKLFF,TGCGCCAGCAGCTTGGGGGGCTTCGAAAAACTGTTTTTT
NA,TRBV28,TRBJ2-5,NA,CASSRGQERETQYF,TGTGCCAGCAGTAGGGGACAAGAGAGAGAGACCCAGTACTTC
NA,TRBV7-3,TRBJ2-7,NA,CASSQGQTYEQYF,TGTGCCAGCAGCCAGGGGCAAACCTACGAGCAGTACTTC
NA,TRBV5-1,TRBJ1-2,TRBD1,CASRLTGGNYGYTF,TGCGCCAGCAGACTAACAGGGGGGAACTATGGCTACACCTTC
NA,TRBV4-2,TRBJ2-6,NA,CASSPSSSGANVLTF,TGTGCCAGCAGCCCTTCGAGCTCTGGGGCCAACGTCCTGACTTTC
few,TRBV7-3,TRBJ1-2,NA,CASSPSPQGFYGYTF,TGTGCCAGCAGCCCCTCTCCACAGGGTTTTTATGGCTACACCTTC
NA,TRBV5-6,TRBJ2-5,TRBD2,CASSALGMGLAEETQYF,TGTGCCAGCAGCGCACTAGGCATGGGACTAGCGGAAGAGACCCAGTACTTC
NA,TRBV12-2,TRBJ2-7,NA,CASRLGQFNSYEQYF,TGTGCAAGTCGCTTAGGGCAATTTAACTCCTACGAGCAGTACTTC
NA,TRBV16,TRBJ2-5,NA,CASSRQETQYF,TGTGCCAGCAGCCGCCAGGAGACCCAGTACTTC
few,TRBV7-2,TRBJ1-5,NA,CASSPSNQPQHF,TGTGCCAGCAGCCCCTCGAATCAGCCCCAGCATTTT
NA,TRBV30,TRBJ1-3,NA,CAWSEGGSGNTIYF,TGTGCCTGGAGCGAAGGGGGCTCTGGAAACACCATATATTTT
NA,TRBV6-5,TRBJ1-2,NA,CASSSTGAPYTF,TGTGCCAGCAGCTCCACAGGCGCACCCTACACCTTC
NA,TRBV4-2,TRBJ1-1,TRBD1,CASSHRQGASTEAFF,TGTGCCAGCAGCCATCGACAGGGGGCGTCCACTGAAGCTTTCTTT
NA,TRBV6-5,TRBJ1-3,NA,CASSYSQGPGNTIYF,TGTGCCAGCAGTTACTCGCAGGGGCCCGGAAACACCATATATTTT
NA,TRBV7-2,TRBJ2-3,TRBD1,CASSEGQTSTDTQYF,TGTGCCAGCAGCGAGGGACAGACTAGCACAGATACGCAGTATTTT
NA,TRBV7-9,TRBJ1-4,NA,CASSSRDGDEKLFF,TGTGCCAGCAGCTCCCGTGACGGGGATGAAAAACTGTTTTTT
NA,TRBV6-5,TRBJ1-6,TRBD1,CASTQADRGNSPLHF,TGTGCCAGCACTCAGGCCGACAGGGGTAATTCACCCCTCCACTTT
NA,TRBV6-1,TRBJ2-7,NA,CASSGVPEAYEQYF,TGTGCCAGCAGTGGAGTCCCTGAGGCCTACGAGCAGTACTTC
NA,TRBV6-6,TRBJ2-3,TRBD2,CASNAGGDTDTQYF,TGTGCCAGCAATGCGGGGGGTGACACAGATACGCAGTATTTT
once,TRBV4-1,TRBJ2-7,TRBD1,CASSQGTGRYEQYF,TGCGCCAGCAGCCAAGGGACAGGGAGGTACGAGCAGTACTTC
NA,TRBV7-8,TRBJ1-5,TRBD1,CASSTPLGQASNQPQHF,TGTGCCAGCAGCACCCCCCTGGGACAGGCTAGCAATCAGCCCCAGCATTTT
NA,TRBV11-2,TRBJ2-7,NA,CASSSPPNYEQYF,TGTGCCAGCAGCTCCCCCCCCAACTACGAGCAGTACTTC
NA,TRBV15,TRBJ2-7,NA,CATSRVLTAASYEQYF,TGTGCCACCAGCAGAGTTCTGACGGCGGCCTCCTACGAGCAGTACTTC
NA,TRBV19,TRBJ1-1,NA,CASSPFGSETEAFF,TGTGCCAGTAGTCCATTCGGGAGCGAAACTGAAGCTTTCTTT
NA,TRBV19,TRBJ2-6,NA,CASSNGGANGLTF,TGTGCCAGTAGTAATGGTGGGGCCAACGGCCTGACTTTC
NA,TRBV4-3,TRBJ2-1,TRBD1,CASSQEGQGSTYNEQFF,TGCGCCAGCAGCCAGGAGGGACAGGGGAGCACCTACAATGAGCAGTTCTTC
NA,TRBV10-3,TRBJ2-7,TRBD1,CAIRKTGQGPYEQYF,TGTGCCATCAGGAAAACGGGACAGGGGCCCTACGAGCAGTACTTC
NA,TRBV9,TRBJ1-5,TRBD1,CASSRGQGDLSNQPQHF,TGTGCCAGCAGTCGGGGACAGGGGGACCTAAGCAATCAGCCCCAGCATTTT
NA,TRBV28,TRBJ2-7,TRBD1,CASSPDRAYEQYF,TGTGCCAGCAGTCCCGACAGGGCCTACGAGCAGTACTTC
NA,TRBV4-3,TRBJ1-2,TRBD1,CASSRWGGTGDGYTF,TGCGCCAGCAGCCGCTGGGGTGGGACAGGGGATGGCTACACCTTC
NA,TRBV25-1,TRBJ2-1,NA,CASSSPGHPSYNEQFF,TGTGCCAGCTCATCACCGGGACACCCTTCCTACAATGAGCAGTTCTTC